Given below is one T cell receptor beta chain in context. Its target is unknown. TCRdb's copy holds only in-frame clones and misses some; the assay was immunoSEQ multiplex PCR. This table holds a few million clones, over 85% found once. V was clipped by 1 base and J by 7 bases, with 17 bases between them. CDR3 length: 16 residues. The V gene's germline CDR1 is SGDLS and CDR2 YYNGEE. The data originate from a study of shared clonotypes between healthy human individuals. About the research overall: Plates per donor: three CD4 naive, three CD4 memory, two CD8 naive, one CD8 memory. Findings of the study overall: Naive CD4 clonotypes were shared across several donors at 4.5% to 6.5%. On the whole, naive subsets had larger estimated richness than memory subsets had.

The origin of this receptor is a man aged 18-30 years in good health. Some clones in this sample may be carry-over from other donors' samples. The chain couples TRBV9 to TRBJ2-2; TRBD2 might be the D (5 bases). The sequenced material came from naive CD4+ T cells from PBMCs. The subset is: CD45RA+ positively selected. CDR3 bases: TGTGCCAGCAGCGTAATTGGGAGTGCGACGGGCGGGGAGCTGTTTTTT. Translated, it gives CASSVIGSATGGELFF.